This T cell receptor (beta chain) was sequenced for a study of identifying expanded T cells in peripheral blood (dated by TCRdb to between 2018 and 2021). With respect to the entire study: Technical replicates were generated by sequencing separate aliquots of the same genomic DNA pool, and four replicates were compared pairwise.

The immunoSEQ Assay, which uses bias-controlled multiplex PCR amplification of genomic DNA, was used to profile TCRbeta CDR3 regions. Turning to the authors' computational methods: The absolute abundance of each unique TCRbeta CDR3 region was quantified after sequences were collapsed and filtered. Two models were used to test differential abundance: a binomial model (Fisher-equivalent) and a beta-binomial model that adds time-dependent variance fitted from healthy donors. Clones with fewer than 5 combined templates were removed, and differential abundance was called for clones with a Benjamini-Hochberg FDR below 0.01. Using the form v = (b*log(k)+a)^2, the beta-binomial variance was modeled as a function of the total template count across the two samples. TCRdb stores this immuneACCESS table with in-frame sequences only. Part of the clones is absent; in the studies checked, under half of the shortfall reflects unresolved V genes, and no reason is known for the rest. V, J and clone size are those of that table, while D and trimming were read from the DNA. The sample table lists around 84,000 clones, approximately 90% of them with a count of one. Approximately 7% of the sample rests with the top ten.

No immune events such as infections were documented for the healthy donors during the collection period. Time-dependent variance in a beta-binomial model of T-cell clone differential abundance was calibrated using healthy-donor blood repertoires as a training cohort. The training cohort was composed of approximately 10 healthy donors, 3 female and 7 male. An age range of about 25 to 64 years, with an average of 43 years, was recorded for the donors. Whole blood was collected from each healthy donor at three time points spaced 2 to 3 weeks apart and obtained from a commercial supplier. For immunosequencing, genomic DNA was extracted from whole blood that had not been sorted. The CDR3 measures 15 amino acids from cysteine to phenylalanine. The entry retains the CDR3 DNA only, 45 bases that are in frame from base 1. From a lookup of the germline V gene, CDR1 and CDR2 are SGDLS and YYNGEE. The V end loses 4 bases and the J end loses 1 base, and a stretch of 14 bases separates them.

Broad study findings and their caveats: Across all healthy-donor time intervals, the beta-binomial model significantly lowered both the number of clones called differentially abundant and the false-positive rate. Variance in clone template counts between approximately two-week samples significantly increased with total template count across all healthy donors. The binomial model flagged approximately 1.2 differentially abundant clones between technical replicates, compared with roughly 17 over about 2 weeks and 19 over about four weeks. The authors expected that over much longer intervals, such as months to years, biological variance in healthy repertoires might increase even further.

A word on this clone: Its recognized antigen is unknown. No base-level quality is on record; no much larger clone is a single base apart.

Here the chain combines TRBV9 and TRBJ2-5; the D gene is perhaps TRBD1 or TRBD2, each of them matching over 5 bases. Sequences were obtained from blood. The TCR originated in a person aged 18 to 75 in good health. In nucleotides, the sequence is TGTGCCAGCAGCCTTCAAATTGGGACCCAAGAGACCCAGTACTTC. Its protein product is CASSLQIGTQETQYF.